This T cell receptor beta chain was documented in a study of T cells in Graves' hyperthyroidism and ophthalmopathy (dated by TCRdb to 2018 to 2020). A note on the overall study: Peripheral blood was sampled at the time of initial diagnosis, prior to any treatment. According to the paper, TCR Vbeta CDR3 sequencing was carried out on around 140 peripheral blood samples, which came from more than 40 ophthalmopathy, fewer than 80 hyperthyroidism and some 17 progressor patients. In addition, the study compared T-cell repertoires in thyroid tissue and in blood from about 6 Graves' hyperthyroidism patients. Prospective prediction of ophthalmopathy was tested in an independent validation cohort of some 19 hyperthyroidism patients and some 17 patients who later progressed to ophthalmopathy. For training and testing, the 95 to 100 patients in the discovery cohort were randomly divided in a 7:3 ratio. To identify distinguishing TCR V-J signatures, a discovery cohort of some 100 patients was used, comprising some 45 with Graves' ophthalmopathy and some 57 with stable Graves' hyperthyroidism. After sampling, hyperthyroidism patients received methimazole starting at 30 mg daily, and ophthalmopathy patients received high-dose intravenous methylprednisolone. The investigation overall reported the following: A 13 V-J signature model separated ophthalmopathy from stable hyperthyroidism, with 87.88% sensitivity and roughly 81% specificity in cross-validation and 80%/75% in testing. In validation, the model predicted progression to ophthalmopathy with roughly 66% sensitivity and roughly 75% specificity, a median of 6.5 months before onset. Most expanded thyroid clonotypes (frequency above 0.001) were also detected in blood, a finding suggesting that blood repertoires may reflect thyroid immune responses. Sample size was not statistically predetermined, and investigators were not blinded to group allocation.

After removal of 6 bases from V and 6 bases from J, the junction retains 10 bases not matched to a gene. Reading from cysteine to phenylalanine, the CDR3 counts 14 amino acids. Left in the record is the CDR3 DNA by itself, 42 bases read in frame from the first base. CDR1 and CDR2 (SNHLY, FYNNEI) derive from the germline V gene. Moderately to severely active disease, a Clinical Activity Score of at least 3, a NOSPECS grade of at least 4, and a duration under 3 months were present in ophthalmopathy patients. Exclusion was applied to patients with uncontrolled infections, other autoimmune diseases, pregnancy or lactation. Diagnoses relied on clinical symptoms, serum thyroxine and TRAb, thyroid ultrasound and orbital computed tomography. PBMCs were separated from 7.5 to 10 ml of fresh peripheral blood using Ficoll-Paque density gradient centrifugation. Trizol reagent was used to extract total RNA, and RNA quality was then checked on an Agilent 2100 Bioanalyzer.

This clonotype was seen a handful of times. Its antigen is not yet known. No qualities accompany the bases; no much larger clone lies one base away. Amplification of TCR beta CDR3 regions was carried out from RNA transcripts. The TCR CDR3 was subjected to a first round of RT-PCR using the HTBI primer set and the Qiagen OneStep RT-PCR kit. Libraries were constructed in a second round of multiplex PCR, after which size selection and purification were performed. Sequencing of the libraries was done on an Illumina HiSeq2000 using paired-end 100 bp reads. Processing in the source paper ran as follows. SOAPnuke was used to process the raw data, removing reads that contained adapters or uncalled bases, had a mean Phred below 15, or lacked an exact match to the constant primer or identifier. High-quality paired reads were merged using COPE v1.2.5, and each unique nucleotide sequence was defined as a clonotype. MiTCR v1.1 was used to align the clonotypes against IMGT TRBV, TRBD and TRBJ reference segments. Analysis was restricted to V-J combinations with a frequency above 0.0001, which covered 98% to 99.2% of repertoires. The TCS score was defined as the ratio of F50 (clonal expansion) to E x V (chaos), calculated using BLOSUM62-based TCRdist between CDR3 peptides within each V-J. Welch's t-statistics and random forest reduced some 510 V-J features to about 12, which were used in a naive Bayes classifier (R e1071). Starting from the raw public reads, TCRdb applied fastp trimming at Q25, assembled clones with MiXCR and retained in-frame beta chains. CDR3 protein duplicates are merged, each entry listing the most common genes and DNA. The V and J calls follow TCRdb's processing rather than the paper's. Within this sample are hundreds of thousands of distinct CDR3 sequences, with roughly 21% of them counted one time only. The ten largest clones capture over 45% of the sample.

This sequence was found in a man aged 40-49 years with Graves' ophthalmopathy. Input material: blood. This chain is built from TRBV2 and TRBJ2-7; the central 8 bases match TRBD2. The CDR3 protein sequence reads: CASRAGTRDAEQYF. The nucleotides read TGTGCCAGCAGAGCCGGGACTAGGGACGCCGAGCAGTACTTC.